The clone carrying this TCR beta chain was counted ten times or more. What it binds is not known. This record comes from a study of blood T cells in healthy people across ages. Primed by a sample-barcoded 5' primer and a J-beta primer mix, a second PCR proceeded for about 7 to 11 cycles. Each CDR3 protein is one row after TCRdb ran MiXCR on the 5' RACE reads. The data contain 590,000 or so distinct CDR3 sequences, about 30% of them singletons. Per germline, CDR1 SGHRS and CDR2 YFSETQ. The length of the CDR3 is 18 residues. J gave up 4 bases and V 4 bases, and 16 bases lay outside the gene matches. The study's findings and limits: Both naive CD4+ cell counts and diversity were greater in long-lived donors than in aged donors. Observed TCR beta diversity per million T cells went down as age went up. This fall followed a roughly linear course with age.

Sequencing was done on a sample of blood. This TCR was recovered from a woman older than 75 in good health. The rearrangement joins TRBV5-1 to TRBJ1-2; 10 bases line up with TRBD1. CDR3 amino acids: CASSPQSGTGVISYGYTF. Written as DNA, the CDR3 is TGCGCCAGCAGCCCTCAATCCGGGACAGGGGTAATCTCCTATGGCTACACCTTC.